The rows below give T cell receptor beta chains drawn from one sample of a study of blood T cell repertoires in COVID-19. TCRdb's table, derived via immunoSEQ multiplex PCR, lists solely in-frame clones and lacks some. This sample has approximately 300,000 clones, with over 90% found just once. Sequences were obtained from PBMCs or T cells enriched from blood (not recorded which). Source of these receptors: a woman in her 30s who had been exposed to COVID-19. The CDR3 runs from the conserved cysteine through the conserved F or W. A D gene is named only where the DNA matches it firmly.

D	V	J	DNA	CDR3
TRBD2	TRBV7-9	TRBJ2-3	TGTGCCAGCAGCTCCCGGACTAGCGGGGCCACAGATACGCAGTATTTT	CASSSRTSGATDTQYF
TRBD1	TRBV19	TRBJ2-5	TGTGCCAGTAGTAAGCAGGGACAGGGACTCCCGACCCAGTACTTC	CASSKQGQGLPTQYF
NA	TRBV30	TRBJ2-7	TGTGCCTGGAGTGTAAGTGGGCCCTACGGCGAGCAGTACTTC	CAWSVSGPYGEQYF
TRBD2	TRBV3-1/TRBV3-2	TRBJ2-1	TGTGCCAGCAGCCTGTATAGCGGGGGGGTTGGTGAGCAGTTCTTC	CASSLYSGGVGEQFF
NA	TRBV6-6	TRBJ2-5	TGTGCCAGCAGCCCAGGGGAGACCCAGTACTTC	CASSPGETQYF
NA	TRBV10-3	TRBJ1-1	TGTGCCATCAGTGAGCCGGACAGTGAAGCTTTCTTT	CAISEPDSEAFF
TRBD1	TRBV4-3	TRBJ2-7	TGCGCCAGCAGCCCGGGACAGGGGACCTACGAGCAGTACTTC	CASSPGQGTYEQYF
TRBD2	TRBV7-3	TRBJ2-5	TGTGCCAGCAGCCCAAGCTCCACTAGCGGGCGGTTGGCCCAGTACTTC	CASSPSSTSGRLAQYF
NA	TRBV5-5	TRBJ1-2	TGTGCCAGCAGCTATCGGGATTATGGGGACTATGGCTACACCTTC	CASSYRDYGDYGYTF
TRBD2	TRBV7-8	TRBJ2-7	TGTGCCAGCAGCTTAGCGAGGACTAGCGGGGGACCGGGTTACGAGCAGTACTTC	CASSLARTSGGPGYEQYF
NA	TRBV7-8	TRBJ1-4	TGTGCCAGCAGCTTTGGGTCGGTTCAGGGAGGAGAAAAACTGTTTTTT	CASSFGSVQGGEKLFF
NA	TRBV29-1	TRBJ1-4	TGCAGCGTTGGACCCCAGGGTGCAACTAATGAAAAACTGTTTTTT	CSVGPQGATNEKLFF
TRBD1	TRBV5-6	TRBJ1-1	TGTGCCAGCAGCGGACAGGCGAACACTGAAGCTTTCTTT	CASSGQANTEAFF
TRBD2	TRBV20-1	TRBJ2-3	TGCAGTGCTAGTTCGGCTAGCGGGGGGTATACAGATACGCAGTATTTT	CSASSASGGYTDTQYF
TRBD2	TRBV27	TRBJ2-7	TGTGCCAGCAGCAAAAATAGCGGGGCCGCATACGAGCAGTACTTC	CASSKNSGAAYEQYF
NA	TRBV21-1	TRBJ1-4	TGTGCCAGCAGGGGGCGGTTCGAAAAACTGTTTTTT	CASRGRFEKLFF
TRBD1	TRBV19	TRBJ1-1	TGTGCCAGTAGACGGACAGGAAACACTGAAGCTTTCTTT	CASRRTGNTEAFF
NA	TRBV10-3	TRBJ2-6	TGTGCCATCAGTGGCACCAGCTCTGGGGCCAACGTCCTGACTTTC	CAISGTSSGANVLTF
NA	TRBV11-1	TRBJ1-1	TGTGCCAGCAGCCCCCGGGTGAACACTGAAGCTTTCTTT	CASSPRVNTEAFF
TRBD1	TRBV6-5	TRBJ2-5	TGTGCCAGCAGCGGGACAGGGCAAGAGACCCAGTACTTC	CASSGTGQETQYF
TRBD1	TRBV6-5	TRBJ2-7	TGTGCCAGCAGTTCGGTCACAGGGGTTTCATACGAGCAGTACTTC	CASSSVTGVSYEQYF
NA	TRBV27	TRBJ2-7	TGTGCCAGCAGTTTACTGCCCGACAGATCCTACGAGCAGTACTTC	CASSLLPDRSYEQYF
NA	TRBV5-1	TRBJ2-5	TGCGCCAGCAGCTTACGACACGGTCAAGAGACCCAGTACTTC	CASSLRHGQETQYF
NA	TRBV19	TRBJ1-3	TGTGCCAGTAGTATAAGTGGGACATCTGGAAACACCATATATTTT	CASSISGTSGNTIYF
TRBD1	TRBV28	TRBJ1-1	TGTGCCAGCAGACCACAGGGGATCAACACTGAAGCTTTCTTT	CASRPQGINTEAFF
TRBD1	TRBV27	TRBJ1-2	TGTGCCAGCAGCGCCCTGGAGGACAGGCTGAACTATGGCTACACCTTC	CASSALEDRLNYGYTF
TRBD1	TRBV4-1	TRBJ1-5	TGCGCCAGCGGGACAGGGCAGGGCAATCAGCCCCAGCATTTT	CASGTGQGNQPQHF